The 16 T cell receptor beta chains listed next were all sequenced from one sample in a study of shared clonotypes between healthy human individuals. TCRdb's copy holds only in-frame clones and misses some; the assay was immunoSEQ multiplex PCR. The data contain 2 million to 2.5 million clones, around 95% of them singletons. Specimen: naive CD4+ T cells sorted from blood. Sample subset: CD45RA+ positively selected. The receptor source for this set is a man aged 18 to 35 in good health.

J is TRBJ1-3 and V is TRBV5-5, with TRBD1 as a possible D gene (5 bases). The CDR3 length is 14 residues. Germline V gives CDR1 SGHKS, CDR2 YYEKEE (reference sequence). The V end lost 3 bases, the J end lost 6 bases, and 13 bases lay between the germline ends. CDR3: CASSYGGTANTIYF. The CDR3 region has the DNA TGTGCCAGCAGCTACGGCGGGACGGCAAACACCATATATTTT.

This chain uses TRBV7-9 with TRBJ2-5, with TRBD2 as a possible D gene (7 bases). TRBJ2-7 matches the DNA end more closely, so the J call is doubtful. The CDR3 runs 19 residues. Germline values: CDR1 SEHNR, CDR2 FQNEAQ (reference sequence). The CDR3 loop reads CASSLSRGTLQRDYYEQYF. In DNA, the CDR3 is TGTGCCAGCAGCTTATCAAGAGGGACACTTCAGCGGGATTACTACGAGCAGTACTTC.

The chain carries TRBV28 and TRBJ1-4, with no clear D. Trimming pared 6 bases from V and 8 bases from J, leaving 10 bases between. The CDR3 is 12 residues long. Germline CDR1 and CDR2: MDHEN and SYDVKM. The CDR3 reads CASSRTWEKLFF. CDR3 DNA: TGTGCCAGCAGCCGCACTTGGGAAAAACTGTTTTTT. The variable domain in full, completed from reference TRBV28 and TRBJ1-4, reads DVKVTQSSRYLVKRTGEKVFLECVQDMDHENMFWYRQDPGLGLRLIYFSYDVKMKEKGDIPEGYSVSREKKERFSLILESASTNQTSMYLCASSRTWEKLFFGSGTQLSVL.

This clone has only one observation. V is TRBV15 and J is TRBJ2-1; 7 bases are shared with TRBD2. The CDR3 length is 16 residues. The V and J ends lost 0 bases and 6 bases, in that order; junction bases with no gene match: 8. The germline gives CDR1 LNHNV, CDR2 YYDKDF (reference sequence). Here the CDR3 reads CATSRDLASGSNEQFF. CDR3 nucleotide sequence: TGTGCCACCAGCAGAGATCTGGCTAGCGGATCCAATGAGCAGTTCTTC. Complete variable domain (other parts from reference TRBV15 and TRBJ2-1): DAMVIQNPRYQVTQFGKPVTLSCSQTLNHNVMYWYQQKSSQAPKLLFHYYDKDFNNEADTPDNFQSRRPNTSFCFLDIRSPGLGDTAMYLCATSRDLASGSNEQFFGPGTRLTVL.

The genes are TRBV30 and TRBJ2-7; 8 bases match TRBD1. The CDR3 totals 15 residues. The germline V gene encodes CDR1 GTSNPN and CDR2 SVGIG (reference sequence). V lost 6 bases to trimming and J lost 0 bases; unmatched junction nucleotides: 10. In nucleotides, the CDR3 is TGTGCCTGCTTCGGACCGGGACAGGCCTCCTACGAGCAGTACTTC. It is translated as CACFGPGQASYEQYF.

The chain is built from TRBV6-4 and TRBJ1-1; 7 bases agree with TRBD1. Germline trimming cut 6 bases from V and 1 base from J; bases unmatched to any gene: 2. CDR1 and CDR2 (germline): MRHNA, SNTAGT. The CDR3 length is 13 residues. The DNA for the CDR3 is TGTGCCAGCAGGGGACAGCAGAACACTGAAGCTTTCTTT. Protein sequence: CASRGQQNTEAFF.

J is TRBJ1-2 and V is TRBV4-3; no reliable D call. The CDR3 has 13 residues. CDR1 is LGHNA and CDR2 is YSLEER in the germline V gene. The V and J ends lost 4 bases and 4 bases respectively, with 10 bases between them. CDR3 nucleotides: TGCGCCAGCAGCCGAGAGGGTGGCTATGGCTACACCTTC. Translating gives CASSREGGYGYTF.

The chain employs TRBV27 and TRBJ2-1; D is undetermined. CDR3 size: 14 residues. Deletions cut 4 bases from V and 0 bases from J, with 7 bases between. Germline loops: CDR1 MNHEY, CDR2 SMNVEV (reference sequence). The CDR3 is CASSYKISYNEQFF. In nucleotides, the CDR3 is TGTGCCAGCAGTTATAAGATCTCCTACAATGAGCAGTTCTTC.

The V gene is TRBV6-6, the J gene TRBJ2-5, with TRBD1 matching 9 bases. Germline-derived CDR1 and CDR2 are MNHNY and SVGAGI (reference sequence). The CDR3 is made up of 15 amino acids. Trimming took 8 bases from V and 3 from J; bases not matched to a gene: 10. CDR3 loop: CASLQGQGFKETQYF. The CDR3 coding sequence is TGTGCCAGCCTACAGGGACAGGGCTTTAAAGAGACCCAGTACTTC.

This clone was seen many times. The sample carries other DNA sequences with the same CDR3. The V call is TRBV7-2, the J call TRBJ2-7, with D unresolved. The V gene lost 5 bases and the J gene lost 0 bases, with 2 bases spanning the gap. CDR1 is SGHTA, CDR2 FQGNSA, per germline. The CDR3 extends over 11 amino acids. The CDR3: CASSASYEQYF. The CDR3 coding sequence is TGTGCCAGCAGCGCCTCCTACGAGCAGTACTTC. Drawing the rest from reference TRBV7-2 and TRBJ2-7, the complete variable domain is GAGVSQSPSNKVTEKGKDVELRCDPISGHTALYWYRQSLGQGLEFLIYFQGNSAPDKSGLPSDRFSAERTGGSVSTLTIQRTQQEDSAVYLCASSASYEQYFGPGTRLTVT.

This clone appeared a few times. The sample has other DNA sequences that encode this CDR3 too. This chain links TRBV2 with TRBJ2-3; 9 bases line up with TRBD1. Trimming cost V 6 bases and J 3 bases; bases outside gene matches: 1. Germline values: CDR1 SNHLY, CDR2 FYNNEI. The CDR3 has 13 amino acids. CDR3 region: CASSGQGTDTQYF. Here the CDR3 DNA reads TGTGCCAGCAGCGGACAGGGGACAGATACGCAGTATTTT.

The V and J genes are TRBV6-5 and TRBJ1-2; TRBD1 matches at 9 bases. CDR3 length: 13 residues. V shed 6 bases and J 6 bases; nucleotides not matched to a gene: 5. Germline V gives CDR1 MNHEY, CDR2 SVGAGI. For the CDR3, the DNA is TGTGCCAGCAGATTACAGGGGGCTGATGGCTACACCTTC. It is translated as CASRLQGADGYTF.

The V and J genes are TRBV30 and TRBJ2-7; 9 bases align to TRBD2. In germline, CDR1 is GTSNPN, CDR2 SVGIG (reference sequence). The J segment lost 0 bases and the V segment lost 2 bases, leaving 5 bases of the junction unmatched. The CDR3 spans 15 residues. Here the CDR3 DNA reads TGTGCCTGGAGTCTAGGACTAGCGAGCTCCTACGAGCAGTACTTC. It specifies CAWSLGLASSYEQYF.

A remark on this clone: Different DNA sequences within this sample yield the same CDR3. For the CDR3, the DNA is TGTGCCAGCTCACCCCCCAGGAGCGCCGAGCAGTACTTC. It is translated as CASSPPRSAEQYF. J is TRBJ2-7 and V is TRBV18; no reliable D call. CDR1 KGHSH and CDR2 LQKENI come from the germline V gene. This CDR3 has 13 residues. With 3 bases removed from V and 6 bases from J, the gap between germline ends came to 12 bases.

The rearrangement joins TRBV10-3 to TRBJ2-7; 9 bases fit TRBD1. The CDR3 consists of 13 residues. Germline CDR1 reads ENHRY; CDR2 reads SYGVKD. V lost 10 bases, J lost 3 bases, and 7 bases stayed unmatched. CDR3 sequence (DNA): TGTGCCACCGGGACAGGGACCCACTACGAGCAGTACTTC. Its protein product is CATGTGTHYEQYF.

The gene calls are TRBV18 and TRBJ1-1; D gene uncertain. The length of the CDR3 is 12 residues. Trimming removed 3 bases at V and 6 bases at J, with 8 bases between. CDR1 KGHSH and CDR2 LQKENI come from the germline V gene. CDR3 in amino acids: CASSPQYAEAFF. CDR3 bases: TGTGCCAGCTCACCTCAATACGCTGAAGCTTTCTTT.